This TCR beta chain originates from a study of T cell responses to AZD1222 COVID-19 vaccine (dated by TCRdb to the early 2020s). With regard to the full study: AZD1222 recipients given second doses at about 4 weeks or at about 12 weeks were pooled, since spike-specific TCR depth and breadth were not found to differ between the two schedules. A total of 230 to 250 trial participants underwent TCR sequencing, of whom approximately 200 had received two doses of AZD1222 and roughly 26 had received two doses of the MenACWY control vaccine. Trial participants were enrolled by age into subgroups of 18-55, 56-69 and 70-plus years, and 148, 28 and 57 TCR-sequenced participants, respectively, were included in these subgroups. Points the paper makes about the study in general: Most participants were white British and females outnumbered males, and the authors suggested that clonal diversity may have been underestimated. The whole spike protein was spanned by vaccine-associated CD4 TCRs, and dominant responses were seen in regions 160-218 and 743-854. Because no day 14 peak-response samples were available, repertoires were characterized only after the peak T cell response. Reportedly, close to half of the unique spike-specific TCRs recognized epitopes lying outside the regions that are mutated in the B.1.351 and B.1.1.7 variants. Conclusions about previously exposed vaccinees are limited, since just a handful of AZD1222 recipients were seropositive for SARS-CoV-2 at baseline. The 56-69-year group was small, and its depth increase did not reach significance, likely because of low power. After two AZD1222 doses, both the breadth and the depth of spike-specific TCRs were significantly higher than at day 0 and than in MenACWY recipients.

Looking up the germline V gene yields CDR1 WSHSY and CDR2 SAAADI. The CDR3 runs 15 residues from the cysteine to the phenylalanine. The CDR3 DNA has 45 bases and is translated from base 1. V loses 6 bases, J loses 2 bases, and the germline ends lie 17 bases apart. According to the study, the label for this sample's time point signals: baseline before first vaccination. Samples from vaccinated people were obtained from the UK trials COV001 and COV002, which included a single-blind randomized controlled phase 2/3 trial of AZD1222 (ChAdOx1 nCoV-19) in healthy adults. Trial participant PBMC samples were collected at day 0 and day 28 after the second dose for TCRbeta chain sequencing. The CDR3 regions of human TCRbeta chains were subjected to immunosequencing. The study's processing was this. TCRs in the repertoires were matched against a reference library of SARS-CoV-2-specific TCRs that had been generated with the MIRA antigen-specificity platform. Breadth was defined as the fraction of unique TCRs that were SARS-CoV-2-associated, and depth was defined as the fraction of total T cells that were SARS-CoV-2-associated. Using the MIRA data, every spike-specific TCR was mapped to the spike region that the TCR reacted to and assigned to either a CD4 or a CD8 class. Log10-transformed breadth and depth values were compared by one-way ANOVA with Sidak's multiple comparisons tests. The immuneACCESS repertoire file appears here via TCRdb, limited to in-frame rearrangements. These files lack a portion of the clones; in checked studies, under half of the deficit traces to unresolved V genes, and the cause of the others is not known. V, J and clone size were drawn from that table, and D and trimming were deduced from the DNA. This sample holds 60,000 to 80,000 clones; about 85% were observed only once. In total, the top ten clones hold around a fifth of the sample.

To note about this clone: Its antigen is still unknown. No much larger clone is present one base from it, and per-base qualities are unavailable.

The chain joins TRBV10-2 to TRBJ2-7, with the D gene too uncertain to name. The source of this sequence is an adult in good health. The sequenced sample was peripheral blood, obtained on day 0 of AZD1222 vaccination. The DNA reads as follows: TGCGCCAGCAGCCCTGGGGTAGGGTCAGCCTACGAGCAGTACTTC. Its product reads: CASSPGVGSAYEQYF.